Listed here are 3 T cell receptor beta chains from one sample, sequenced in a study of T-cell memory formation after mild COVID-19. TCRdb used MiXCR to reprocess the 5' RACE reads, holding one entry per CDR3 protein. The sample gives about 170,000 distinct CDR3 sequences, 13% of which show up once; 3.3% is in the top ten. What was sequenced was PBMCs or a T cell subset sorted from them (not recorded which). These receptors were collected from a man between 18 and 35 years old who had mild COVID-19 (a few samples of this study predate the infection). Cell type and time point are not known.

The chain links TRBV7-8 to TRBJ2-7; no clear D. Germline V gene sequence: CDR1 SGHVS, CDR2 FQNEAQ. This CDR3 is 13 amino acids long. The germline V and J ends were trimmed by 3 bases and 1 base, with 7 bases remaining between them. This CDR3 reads CASSFAGSYEQYV. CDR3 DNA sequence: TGTGCCAGCAGCTTCGCCGGGTCCTACGAGCAGTACGTC.

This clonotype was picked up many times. CDR3 in DNA: TGTGCCAGCAGTTTGTACAGGGGCACTGAAGCTTTCTTT. Translating gives CASSLYRGTEAFF. The chain links TRBV6-5 to TRBJ1-1, with 7 bases that match TRBD1. Germline assignment: CDR1 MNHEY and CDR2 SVGAGI. The CDR3 consists of 13 residues. J gave up 4 bases and V 4 bases, and 3 bases lay outside the gene matches.

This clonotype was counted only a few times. Here the CDR3 DNA reads TGTGCCAGCAGCTTGGCGGACGGCGGGGAGACCCAGTACTTC. Protein sequence: CASSLADGGETQYF. The chain employs TRBV5-5 and TRBJ2-5; a weak D match, TRBD2 (5 bases). Trimming cost V 0 bases and J 5 bases, with 11 bases left between them. Germline lookup yields CDR1 SGHKS and CDR2 YYEKEE (reference sequence). The CDR3 sequence is 14 residues long.